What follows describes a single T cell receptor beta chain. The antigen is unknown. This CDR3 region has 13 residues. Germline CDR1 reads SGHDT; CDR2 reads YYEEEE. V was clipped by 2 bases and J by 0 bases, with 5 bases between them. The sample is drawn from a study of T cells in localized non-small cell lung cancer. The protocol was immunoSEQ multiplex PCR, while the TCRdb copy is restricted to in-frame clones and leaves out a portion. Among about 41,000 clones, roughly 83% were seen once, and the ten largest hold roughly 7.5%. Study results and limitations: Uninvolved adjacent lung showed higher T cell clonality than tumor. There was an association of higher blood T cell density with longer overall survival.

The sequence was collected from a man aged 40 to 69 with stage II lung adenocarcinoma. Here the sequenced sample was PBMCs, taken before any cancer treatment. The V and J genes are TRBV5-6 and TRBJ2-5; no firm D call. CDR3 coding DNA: TGTGCCAGCAGCTTCTGGGACCAAGAGACCCAGTACTTC. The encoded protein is CASSFWDQETQYF. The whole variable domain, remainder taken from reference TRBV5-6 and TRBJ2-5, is DAGVTQSPTHLIKTRGQQVTLRCSPKSGHDTVSWYQQALGQGPQFIFQYYEEEERQRGNFPDRFSGHQFPNYSSELNVNALLLGDSALYLCASSFWDQETQYFGPGTRLLVL.